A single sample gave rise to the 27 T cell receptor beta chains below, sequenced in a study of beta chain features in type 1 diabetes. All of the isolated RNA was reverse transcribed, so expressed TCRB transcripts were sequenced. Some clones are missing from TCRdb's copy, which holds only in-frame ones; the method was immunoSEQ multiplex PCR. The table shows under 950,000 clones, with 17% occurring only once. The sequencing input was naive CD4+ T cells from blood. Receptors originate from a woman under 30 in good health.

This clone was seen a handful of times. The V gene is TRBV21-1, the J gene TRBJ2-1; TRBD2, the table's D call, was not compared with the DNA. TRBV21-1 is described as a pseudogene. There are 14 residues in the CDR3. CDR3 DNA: TGTGCCAGCGCAGGGACTCCCTCCTACAATGAGCAGTTCTTC. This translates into CASAGTPSYNEQFF.

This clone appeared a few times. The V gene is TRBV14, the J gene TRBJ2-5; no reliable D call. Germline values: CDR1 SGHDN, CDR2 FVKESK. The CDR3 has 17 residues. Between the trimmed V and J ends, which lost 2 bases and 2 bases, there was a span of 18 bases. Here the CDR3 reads CASSQMHADRTQETQYF. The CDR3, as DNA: TGTGCCAGCAGCCAAATGCACGCCGATAGAACACAAGAGACCCAGTACTTC.

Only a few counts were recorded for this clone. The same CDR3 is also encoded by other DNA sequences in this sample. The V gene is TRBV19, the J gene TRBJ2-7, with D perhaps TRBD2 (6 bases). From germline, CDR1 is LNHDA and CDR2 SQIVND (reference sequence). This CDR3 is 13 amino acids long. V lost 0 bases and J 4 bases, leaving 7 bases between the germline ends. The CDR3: CASSIDRGYEQYF. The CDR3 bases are TGTGCCAGTAGTATAGATCGGGGGTACGAGCAGTACTTC.

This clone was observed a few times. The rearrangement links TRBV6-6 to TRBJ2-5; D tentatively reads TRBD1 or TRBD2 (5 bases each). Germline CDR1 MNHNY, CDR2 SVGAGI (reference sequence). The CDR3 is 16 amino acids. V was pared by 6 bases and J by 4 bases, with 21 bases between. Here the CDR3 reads CASRTVGEKGRETQYF. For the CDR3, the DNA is TGTGCCAGCAGAACGGTGGGGGAGAAGGGTAGAGAGACCCAGTACTTC.

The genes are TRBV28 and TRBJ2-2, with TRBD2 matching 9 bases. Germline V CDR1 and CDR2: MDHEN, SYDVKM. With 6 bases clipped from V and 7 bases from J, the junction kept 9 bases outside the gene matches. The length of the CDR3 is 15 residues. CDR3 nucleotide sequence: TGTGCCAGCAGCCTTATCGGACTAGCGTTCGGGGAGCTGTTTTTT. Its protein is CASSLIGLAFGELFF.

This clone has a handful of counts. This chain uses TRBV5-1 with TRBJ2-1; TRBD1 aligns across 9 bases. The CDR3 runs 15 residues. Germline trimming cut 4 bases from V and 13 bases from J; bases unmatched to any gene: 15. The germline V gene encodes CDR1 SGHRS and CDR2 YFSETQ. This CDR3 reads CASSPTRGDRVGQFF. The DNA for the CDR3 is TGCGCCAGCAGCCCAACCCGGGGGGACAGGGTTGGACAGTTCTTC.

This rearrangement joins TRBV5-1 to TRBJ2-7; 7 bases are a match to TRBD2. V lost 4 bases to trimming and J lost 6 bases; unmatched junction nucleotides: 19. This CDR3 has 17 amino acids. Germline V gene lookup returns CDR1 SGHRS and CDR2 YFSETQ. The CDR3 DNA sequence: TGCGCCAGCAGCCGAAGCACTAGCGCGACCTCCGTGTTCGAGCAGTACTTC. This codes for CASSRSTSATSVFEQYF.

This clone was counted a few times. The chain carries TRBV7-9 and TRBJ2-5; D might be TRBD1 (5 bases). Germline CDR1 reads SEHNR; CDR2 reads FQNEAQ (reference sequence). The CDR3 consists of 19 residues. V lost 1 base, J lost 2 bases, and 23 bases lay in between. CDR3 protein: CASSLVKGATRRIQETQYF. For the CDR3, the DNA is TGTGCCAGCAGCTTAGTGAAAGGGGCTACACGGAGAATTCAAGAGACCCAGTACTTC.

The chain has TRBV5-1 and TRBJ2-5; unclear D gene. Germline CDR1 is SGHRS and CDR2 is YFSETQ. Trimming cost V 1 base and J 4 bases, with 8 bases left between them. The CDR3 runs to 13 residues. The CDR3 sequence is CASSLNARETQYF. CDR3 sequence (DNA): TGCGCCAGCAGCTTGAACGCCAGAGAGACCCAGTACTTC.

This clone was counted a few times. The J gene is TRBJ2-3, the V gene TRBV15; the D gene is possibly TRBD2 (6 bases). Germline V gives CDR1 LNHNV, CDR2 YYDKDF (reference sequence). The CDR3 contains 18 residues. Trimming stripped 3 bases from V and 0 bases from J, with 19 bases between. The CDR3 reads CATSREAGLGRSTDTQYF. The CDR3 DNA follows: TGTGCCACCAGCAGGGAGGCGGGGCTGGGAAGGAGCACAGATACGCAGTATTTT.

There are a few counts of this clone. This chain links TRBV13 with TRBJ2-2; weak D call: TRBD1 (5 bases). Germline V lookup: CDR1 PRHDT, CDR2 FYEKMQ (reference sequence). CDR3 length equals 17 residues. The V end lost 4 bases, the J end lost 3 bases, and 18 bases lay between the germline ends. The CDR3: CASSYTRRTPDTGELFF. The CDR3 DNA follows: TGTGCCAGCAGCTACACCAGGCGGACACCGGACACCGGGGAGCTGTTTTTT.

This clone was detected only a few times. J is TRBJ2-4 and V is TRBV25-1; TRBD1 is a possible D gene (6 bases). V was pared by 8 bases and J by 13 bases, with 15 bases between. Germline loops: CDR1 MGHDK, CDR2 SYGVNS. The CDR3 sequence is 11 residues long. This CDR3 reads CASGDRRNQYF. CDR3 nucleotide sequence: TGTGCCAGCGGAGACAGGCGTAACCAGTACTTC.

The CDR3 sequence: CASSVGLAGHTDTQYF. CDR3 DNA sequence: TGTGCCAGCAGTGTTGGACTAGCGGGCCACACAGATACGCAGTATTTT. This chain joins TRBV2 and TRBJ2-3, with 11 bases that match TRBD2. The CDR3 contains 16 residues. In germline, CDR1 is SNHLY, CDR2 FYNNEI. With V trimmed by 4 bases and J by 2 bases, 5 bases remained unmatched.

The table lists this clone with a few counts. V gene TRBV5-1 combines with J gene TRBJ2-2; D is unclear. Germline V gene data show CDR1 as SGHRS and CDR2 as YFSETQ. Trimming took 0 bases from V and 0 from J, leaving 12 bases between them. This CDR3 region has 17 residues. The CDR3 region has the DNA TGCGCCAGCAGCTTGGAACCCGTTTGGGCGAACACCGGGGAGCTGTTTTTT. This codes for CASSLEPVWANTGELFF. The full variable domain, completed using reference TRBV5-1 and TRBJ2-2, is KAGVTQTPRYLIKTRGQQVTLSCSPISGHRSVSWYQQTPGQGLQFLFEYFSETQRNKGNFPGRFSGRQFSNSRSEMNVSTLELGDSALYLCASSLEPVWANTGELFFGEGSRLTVL.

DNA for the CDR3: TGTGCCAGCAGCCCGACTAGCGGGTCCGTCAATGAGCAGTTCTTC. Protein sequence: CASSPTSGSVNEQFF. This sequence joins TRBV7-3 and TRBJ2-1, with 10 nucleotides matching TRBD2. CDR1 is SGHTA and CDR2 is FQGTGA in the germline V gene. This CDR3 has 15 amino acids. V lost 5 bases to trimming and J lost 6 bases; unmatched junction nucleotides: 7.

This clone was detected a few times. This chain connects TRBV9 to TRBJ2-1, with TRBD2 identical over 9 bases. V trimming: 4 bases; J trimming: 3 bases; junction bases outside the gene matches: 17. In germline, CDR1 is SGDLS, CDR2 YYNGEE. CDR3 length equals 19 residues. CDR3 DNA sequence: TGTGCCAGCAGCCCCCATAGTAGCGGGAGAAGGCGCCGCTACAATGAGCAGTTCTTC. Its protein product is CASSPHSSGRRRRYNEQFF.

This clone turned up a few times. The CDR3 DNA reads as TGTGCCAGCAGTGGGGATAGTAGTCCCCCACTTAGCAATCAGCCCCAGCATTTT. This encodes CASSGDSSPPLSNQPQHF. This chain connects TRBV6-1 to TRBJ1-5; the D is unclear. The V end was cut by 4 bases, the J end by 0 bases, with 19 bases between. The CDR3 consists of 18 residues. Germline V gene sequence: CDR1 MNHNS, CDR2 SASEGT.

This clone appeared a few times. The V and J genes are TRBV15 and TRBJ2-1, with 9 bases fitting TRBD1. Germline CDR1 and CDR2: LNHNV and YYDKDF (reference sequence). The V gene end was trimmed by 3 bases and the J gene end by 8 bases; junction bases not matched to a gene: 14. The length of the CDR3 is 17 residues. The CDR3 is CATSRPRPGQGSYEQFF. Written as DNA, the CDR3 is TGTGCCACCAGCAGGCCCCGACCGGGACAGGGATCTTATGAGCAGTTCTTC.

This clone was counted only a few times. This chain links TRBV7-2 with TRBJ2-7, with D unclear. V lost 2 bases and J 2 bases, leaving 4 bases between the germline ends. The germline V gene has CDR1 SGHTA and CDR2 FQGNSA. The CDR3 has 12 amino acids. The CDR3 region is CASSLQAYEQYF. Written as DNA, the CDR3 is TGTGCCAGCAGCTTACAAGCCTACGAGCAGTACTTC.

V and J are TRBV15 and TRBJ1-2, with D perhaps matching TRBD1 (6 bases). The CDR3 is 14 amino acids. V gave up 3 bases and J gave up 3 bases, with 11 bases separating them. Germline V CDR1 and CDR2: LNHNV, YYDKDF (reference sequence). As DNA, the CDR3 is TGTGCCACCAGCAGGGAACAGGGTTACTATGGCTACACCTTC. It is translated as CATSREQGYYGYTF.

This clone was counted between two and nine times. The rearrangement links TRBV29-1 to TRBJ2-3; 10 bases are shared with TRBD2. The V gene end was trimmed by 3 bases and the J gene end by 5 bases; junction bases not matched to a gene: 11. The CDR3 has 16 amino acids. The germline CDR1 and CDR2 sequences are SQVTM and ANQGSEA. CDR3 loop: CSVDGAPSGSGDTQYF. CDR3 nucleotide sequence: TGCAGCGTTGATGGTGCTCCTAGCGGGAGCGGAGATACGCAGTATTTT.

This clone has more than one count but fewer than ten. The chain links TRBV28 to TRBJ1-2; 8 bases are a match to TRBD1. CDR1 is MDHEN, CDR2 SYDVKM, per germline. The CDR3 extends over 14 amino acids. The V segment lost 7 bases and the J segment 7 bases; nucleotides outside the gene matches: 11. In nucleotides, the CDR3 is TGTGCCAGCAACACCGGGACAGGAGTCTTTGGCTACACCTTC. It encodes CASNTGTGVFGYTF.

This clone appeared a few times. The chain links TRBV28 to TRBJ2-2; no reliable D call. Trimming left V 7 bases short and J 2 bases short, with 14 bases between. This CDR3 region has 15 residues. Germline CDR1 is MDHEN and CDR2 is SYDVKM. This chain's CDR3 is CASKSGRLNTGELFF. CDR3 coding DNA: TGTGCCAGCAAATCCGGCCGCCTAAACACCGGGGAGCTGTTTTTT.

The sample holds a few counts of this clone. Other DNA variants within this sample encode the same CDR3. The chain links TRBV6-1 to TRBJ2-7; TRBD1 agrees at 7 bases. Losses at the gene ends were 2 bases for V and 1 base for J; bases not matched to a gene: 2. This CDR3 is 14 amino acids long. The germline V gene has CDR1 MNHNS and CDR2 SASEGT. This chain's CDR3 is CASSELDRSYEQYF. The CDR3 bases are TGTGCCAGCAGTGAATTGGACAGGTCCTACGAGCAGTACTTC.

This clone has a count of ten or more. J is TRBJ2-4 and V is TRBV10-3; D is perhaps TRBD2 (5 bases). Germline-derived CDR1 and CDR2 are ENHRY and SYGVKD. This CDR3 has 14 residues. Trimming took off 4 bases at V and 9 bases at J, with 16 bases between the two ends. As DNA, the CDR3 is TGTGCCATCAGTGCAGAGGGCCTGGGTGGCATTCAGTACTTC. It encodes CAISAEGLGGIQYF.

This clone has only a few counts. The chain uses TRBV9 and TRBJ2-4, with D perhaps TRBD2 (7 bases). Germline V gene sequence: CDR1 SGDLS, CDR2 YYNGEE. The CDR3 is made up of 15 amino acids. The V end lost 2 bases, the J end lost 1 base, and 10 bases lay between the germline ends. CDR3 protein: CASSVGGLAKNIQYF. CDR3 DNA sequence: TGTGCCAGCAGCGTCGGGGGGCTGGCCAAAAACATTCAGTACTTC.

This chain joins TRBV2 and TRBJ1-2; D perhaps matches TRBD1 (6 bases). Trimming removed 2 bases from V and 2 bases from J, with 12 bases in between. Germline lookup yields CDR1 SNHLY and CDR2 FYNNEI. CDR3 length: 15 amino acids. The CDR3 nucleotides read TGTGCCAGCAGTGAATCGATAGGGGGGAACTATGGCTACACCTTC. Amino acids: CASSESIGGNYGYTF.